The present T cell receptor beta chain was sequenced within a study of T cells in Graves' hyperthyroidism and ophthalmopathy. Study-wide findings and caveats: Most thyroid clonotypes expanded above 0.001 appeared in blood too.

This clonotype was recorded many times. The antigen is not known. CDR1 and CDR2 from the germline V gene are MNHNS and SASEGT. The CDR3 has 14 amino acids. V lost 6 bases and J lost 8, with 19 bases in between. From RNA transcripts, TCR beta CDR3 regions were amplified. The HTBI primer set drove a first-round RT-PCR of the TCR CDR3. Using its own MiXCR run on the multiplex PCR reads, TCRdb lists one record per CDR3 protein. This sample carries about 270,000 distinct CDR3 sequences, approximately 14% of them seen once, and the ten largest clones take around 31%. The TCR sequence derives from a woman between 50 and 59 years old with Graves' hyperthyroidism that later progressed to Graves' ophthalmopathy. Sequenced sample: blood. The chain uses TRBV6-1 and TRBJ1-2; D remains ambiguous. This chain's CDR3 is CASSLGTGRLGYTF. The CDR3 DNA reads as TGTGCCAGCAGCCTAGGAACGGGCAGATTGGGCTACACCTTC.